Reported below is one T cell receptor beta chain. Living in about two dozen US areas, the participants were between roughly 18 and 95 years of age. Participant-given clinical history determined each cohort assignment. Symptom resolution, clearance, or two negative PCRs marked the recovered donors of Cohort 3. This specimen belongs to a study of blood T cell repertoires in COVID-19. Study-wide context: Sources were T cells, B-cell-depleted T cells, or PBMCs; the material itself was cDNA or gDNA.

After removal of 0 bases from V and 4 bases from J, the junction contained 2 bases not matched to a gene. Germline V gives CDR1 GTSNPN, CDR2 SVGIG (reference sequence). The CDR3 is 14 amino acids. Generated by immunoSEQ multiplex PCR, the TCRdb table keeps only in-frame clones and is missing some. The data contain fewer than 450,000 clones, less than 95% of them singletons. V usage is TRBV30 and J usage is TRBJ1-5; 8 positions match TRBD1. This receptor was taken from a man between 18 and 29 years old who had recovered from COVID-19. Sequencing input: PBMCs or T cells enriched from blood (not recorded which). Here the CDR3 DNA reads TGTGCCTGGAGTGTAGACAGGGGAAATCAGCCCCAGCATTTT. It encodes CAWSVDRGNQPQHF. Complete variable domain (other parts from reference TRBV30 and TRBJ1-5): SQTIHQWPATLVQPVGSPLSLECTVEGTSNPNLYWYRQAAGRGLQLLFYSVGIGQISSEVPQNLSASRPQDRQFILSSKKLLLSDSGFYLCAWSVDRGNQPQHFGDGTRLSIL.